A single sample is the source of the 13 T cell receptor beta chains below, sequenced in a study of human T cells and chemical hapten exposure (dated by TCRdb to about 2021). The sample's time point label, in plain terms: pre-sensitization, week 0. The treatment or condition label here, explained by the study, means: therapeutic diphenylcyclopropenone sensitization with weekly scalp DPC. Library method: RACE. Sequencing relied on a NextSeq 500. TCRdb applied fastp at Q25 and MiXCR to the public reads, then kept only in-frame beta chains. One record per CDR3 amino acid sequence lists the most common genes and DNA. The sample table shows 150,000 to 200,000 distinct CDR3 sequences, and around 30% are seen once. Approximately 3% of the sample goes to the ten largest clones. Source: whole blood, taken in connection with sensitization to the hapten diphenylcyclopropenone (DPC). The receptors stem from a woman aged 30 to 39 with alopecia areata. Some clones in this sample may be carry-over from other donors' samples.

This clonotype came up a few times. This chain connects TRBV15 to TRBJ2-3; 9 bases line up with TRBD2. Losses at the gene ends were 1 base for V and 5 bases for J; bases not matched to a gene: 7. The CDR3 is 16 residues long. CDR1 is LNHNV and CDR2 is YYDKDF in the germline V gene (reference sequence). The chain's CDR3 is CATSRGIAGELDTQYF. The DNA for the CDR3 is TGTGCCACCAGCAGAGGGATAGCGGGGGAATTAGATACGCAGTATTTT. The full variable domain, rest sourced from reference TRBV15 and TRBJ2-3, is DAMVIQNPRYQVTQFGKPVTLSCSQTLNHNVMYWYQQKSSQAPKLLFHYYDKDFNNEADTPDNFQSRRPNTSFCFLDIRSPGLGDTAMYLCATSRGIAGELDTQYFGPGTRLTVL.

At least ten counts were recorded for this clonotype. This chain uses TRBV7-2 with TRBJ2-3; 7 nucleotides agree with TRBD2. Germline V gives CDR1 SGHTA, CDR2 FQGNSA. The J segment lost 4 bases and the V segment lost 5 bases, leaving 12 bases of the junction unmatched. The CDR3 covers 16 residues. The CDR3 bases are TGTGCCAGCAGCCGAGATGGGCGGGGAGGGGCAGATACGCAGTATTTT. This gives the protein CASSRDGRGGADTQYF.

The V and J genes are TRBV28 and TRBJ2-5; 8 positions match TRBD1. Per the germline V gene, CDR1 is MDHEN and CDR2 is SYDVKM. J gave up 5 bases and V 5 bases, and 10 bases lay outside the gene matches. This CDR3 is 15 amino acids long. The CDR3 coding sequence is TGTGCCAGCAGTCCAACGGACAGGGAGGTGGAGACCCAGTACTTC. Protein product: CASSPTDREVETQYF.

The V call is TRBV4-3, the J call TRBJ2-1; TRBD1 might be the D (7 bases). The CDR3 extends over 18 amino acids. Germline-derived CDR1 and CDR2 are LGHNA and YSLEER. V lost 0 bases and J 5 bases, leaving 20 bases between the germline ends. The CDR3 loop is CASSQDRSGGGWDNEQFF. CDR3 coding DNA: TGCGCCAGCAGCCAAGATAGGAGTGGAGGGGGCTGGGACAATGAGCAGTTCTTC.

The V and J genes are TRBV5-1 and TRBJ2-2; 10 nucleotides line up with TRBD2. The CDR3 loop spans 16 amino acids. Germline values: CDR1 SGHRS, CDR2 YFSETQ. V lost 4 bases, J lost 3 bases, and 6 bases stayed unmatched. CDR3 sequence reads: CASSTFLAGDTGELFF. DNA of the CDR3: TGCGCCAGCAGCACCTTCCTAGCGGGGGACACCGGGGAGCTGTTTTTT.

This clonotype was counted a few times. The CDR3 DNA is TGTGCCAGCAGTTTGGGGAAGGGCACCTTCAACATTCAGTACTTC. Its translation is CASSLGKGTFNIQYF. The rearrangement uses TRBV28 and TRBJ2-4; D call uncertain. CDR1 MDHEN and CDR2 SYDVKM come from the germline V gene. V lost 3 bases, J lost 7 bases, and 16 bases lay in between. The CDR3 loop spans 15 amino acids.

This clonotype was picked up a small number of times. This chain links TRBV24-1 with TRBJ1-5; TRBD1 is a possible D gene (6 bases). This CDR3 has 17 amino acids. The ends were cut back, 7 bases at V and 5 bases at J, with 23 bases in the middle. CDR1 is KGHDR and CDR2 is SFDVKD in the germline V gene. CDR3 nucleotides: TGTGCCACCAGCCCAGGGGCCCAACGATCCTGGGATCAGCCCCAGCATTTT. Its translation is CATSPGAQRSWDQPQHF.

In this sample, this clonotype turned up a few times. The chain carries TRBV28 and TRBJ1-4; 7 nucleotides agree with TRBD1. The V gene end was trimmed by 5 bases and the J gene end by 3 bases; junction bases not matched to a gene: 6. The CDR3 consists of 15 residues. Germline CDR1 MDHEN, CDR2 SYDVKM. The CDR3 region is CASSGGGAANEKLFF. The CDR3, as DNA: TGTGCCAGCAGTGGAGGGGGCGCGGCTAATGAAAAACTGTTTTTT.

With regard to this clonotype: Possible read error: a much larger clone is one base away. This rearrangement joins TRBV4-1 to TRBJ1-4; no clear D. CDR3 length equals 16 residues. Germline CDR1 MGHRA, CDR2 YSYEKL. CDR3 in amino acids: CTSSQGTVATNEKLFF. In nucleotides, the CDR3 is TGCACCAGCAGCCAAGGAACAGTTGCAACTAATGAAAAACTGTTTTTT.

The chain recombines TRBV20-1 with TRBJ2-1, with D perhaps TRBD1 (6 bases). This CDR3 comprises 15 residues. CDR1 and CDR2 from the germline V gene are DFQATT and SNEGSKA (reference sequence). The V and J ends lost 0 bases and 3 bases respectively, with 12 bases between them. The CDR3 is CSARDRRGFYNEQFF. CDR3 DNA: TGCAGTGCTAGAGATCGCAGGGGATTCTACAATGAGCAGTTCTTC.

The gene calls are TRBV28 and TRBJ1-6; D not resolved. The V gene lost 5 bases and the J gene lost 14 bases, with 13 bases spanning the gap. There are 12 residues in the CDR3. Germline values: CDR1 MDHEN, CDR2 SYDVKM. CDR3 in DNA: TGTGCCAGCAGTCTGTACACGTGGACCCTCCACTTT. Amino acids: CASSLYTWTLHF.

The chain combines TRBV20-1 with TRBJ2-7; D gene uncertain. CDR3 size: 10 residues. V lost 3 bases to trimming and J lost 5 bases, with 5 bases between them. CDR1 and CDR2 from the germline V gene are DFQATT and SNEGSKA (reference sequence). The CDR3 DNA follows: TGCAGTGCTAGTCTTAACGAGCAGTACTTC. It translates to CSASLNEQYF.

Ten or more counts support this clonotype. This rearrangement joins TRBV11-3 to TRBJ2-2, with 8 nucleotides matching TRBD1. With V trimmed by 4 bases and J by 3 bases, 4 bases remained unmatched. This CDR3 has 15 amino acids. Germline CDR1 is SGHNT and CDR2 is YENEEA. CDR3 DNA sequence: TGTGCCAGCAGCTCGCAGGGGGCTTACACCGGGGAGCTGTTTTTT. Protein sequence: CASSSQGAYTGELFF. The variable domain in full, completed from reference TRBV11-3 and TRBJ2-2, reads EAGVVQSPRYKIIEKKQPVAFWCNPISGHNTLYWYLQNLGQGPELLIRYENEEAVDDSQLPKDRFSAERLKGVDSTLKIQPAELGDSAVYLCASSSQGAYTGELFFGEGSRLTVL.